Presented here are 9 T cell receptor beta chains from one specimen sequenced in a study of T cells expressing NK-cell markers. TCRdb re-called the 5' RACE reads, yielding one record per CDR3 amino acid sequence without DNA. Its table records about 550,000 distinct CDR3 sequences. Sequenced material: blood T cells: a sorted CD56 or NKG2C T cell subset, CD4+ or CD8+ T cells, or bulk PBMC T cells (not recorded which). These TCRs come from a man aged 18 to 30 in good health.

The chain links TRBV12-3 or TRBV12-4 to TRBJ2-5; TCRdb's D call of TRBD1 is untestable without DNA. This CDR3 is built from 16 residues. The chain's CDR3 is CASSLGLGQAQETQYF.

The chain uses TRBV7-7 and TRBJ2-7; TCRdb's D call of TRBD2 is untestable without DNA. The CDR3 length is 15 residues. Germline V gene sequence: CDR1 SSHAT, CDR2 FNYEAQ (reference sequence). This CDR3 is CASSLSLGGAYEQYF.

The chain joins TRBV18 to TRBJ2-1; TCRdb designates TRBD2, a call that cannot be tested without DNA. Germline lookup yields CDR1 KGHSH and CDR2 LQKENI. The CDR3 is made up of 17 amino acids. The CDR3: CASSPRGARIAGDEQFF.

This chain links TRBV20-1 with TRBJ2-5; the D call of TRBD2 rests on TCRdb alone, since no DNA is present to check it. The CDR3 is 16 amino acids. Germline V gene lookup returns CDR1 DFQATT and CDR2 SNEGSKA (reference sequence). The CDR3 sequence is CSASPPLGGGQETQYF.

The chain is built from TRBV29-1 and TRBJ2-3; there is no DNA to check the TCRdb D call of TRBD2. The CDR3 contains 15 residues. Looked up from germline, CDR1 is SQVTM and CDR2 is ANQGSEA. CDR3 sequence: CSVEENPGGGDTQYF.

CDR3: CASIGGVYNEQFF. This chain uses TRBV27 with TRBJ2-1; TCRdb calls TRBD2, which cannot be checked without DNA. The CDR3 is made up of 13 amino acids. Germline V CDR1 and CDR2: MNHEY, SMNVEV (reference sequence).

This chain joins TRBV7-2 and TRBJ2-1; the TCRdb call, TRBD2, lacks DNA for checking. The CDR3 consists of 13 residues. Germline V lookup: CDR1 SGHTA, CDR2 FQGNSA. The CDR3 sequence is CASSSRWGLEQFF.

The genes are TRBV11-2 and TRBJ2-2. Per germline, CDR1 SGHAT and CDR2 FQNNGV. CDR3 length: 16 amino acids. The CDR3 here is CASSSLEGRISGELFF.

V and J are TRBV30 and TRBJ2-5. In germline, CDR1 is GTSNPN, CDR2 SVGIG (reference sequence). This CDR3 is 13 amino acids long. CDR3 residues: CAWSWAVQETQYF.